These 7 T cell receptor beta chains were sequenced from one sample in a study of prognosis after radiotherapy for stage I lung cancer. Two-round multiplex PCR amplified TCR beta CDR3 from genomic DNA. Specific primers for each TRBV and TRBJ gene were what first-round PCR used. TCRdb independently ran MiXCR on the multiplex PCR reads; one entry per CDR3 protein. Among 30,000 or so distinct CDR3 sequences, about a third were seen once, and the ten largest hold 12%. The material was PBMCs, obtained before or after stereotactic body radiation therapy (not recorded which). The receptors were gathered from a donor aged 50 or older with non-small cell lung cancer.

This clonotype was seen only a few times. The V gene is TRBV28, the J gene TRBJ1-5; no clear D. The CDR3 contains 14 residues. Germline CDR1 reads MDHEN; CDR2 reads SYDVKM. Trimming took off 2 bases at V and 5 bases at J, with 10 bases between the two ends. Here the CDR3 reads CASSLSQWDQPQHF. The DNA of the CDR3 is TGTGCCAGCAGTTTAAGCCAGTGGGATCAGCCCCAGCATTTT.

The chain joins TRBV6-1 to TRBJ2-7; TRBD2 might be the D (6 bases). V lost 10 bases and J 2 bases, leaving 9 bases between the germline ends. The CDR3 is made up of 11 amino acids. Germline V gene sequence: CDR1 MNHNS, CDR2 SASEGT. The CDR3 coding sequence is TGTGCCAAACGCGGGGCCTACGAGCAGTACTTC. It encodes CAKRGAYEQYF.

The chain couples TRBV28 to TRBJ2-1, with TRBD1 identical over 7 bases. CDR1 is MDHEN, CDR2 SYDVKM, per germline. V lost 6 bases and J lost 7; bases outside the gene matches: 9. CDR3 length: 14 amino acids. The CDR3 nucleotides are TGTGCCAGCAGATATAAGAGGGGGCTTAATGAGCAGTTCTTC. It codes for CASRYKRGLNEQFF.

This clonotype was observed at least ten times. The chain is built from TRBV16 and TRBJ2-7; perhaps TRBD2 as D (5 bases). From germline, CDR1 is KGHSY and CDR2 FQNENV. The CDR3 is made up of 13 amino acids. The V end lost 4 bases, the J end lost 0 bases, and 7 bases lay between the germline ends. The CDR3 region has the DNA TGTGCCAGCAGCCCAAGCGGCTCCTACGAGCAGTACTTC. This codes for CASSPSGSYEQYF.

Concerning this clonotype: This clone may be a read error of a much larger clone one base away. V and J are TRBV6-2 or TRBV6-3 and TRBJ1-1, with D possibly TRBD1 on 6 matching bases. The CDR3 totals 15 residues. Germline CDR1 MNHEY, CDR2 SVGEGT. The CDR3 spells CASSPPGQENTEVFF. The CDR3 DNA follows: TGTGCCAGCAGCCCCCCGGGACAAGAGAACACTGAAGTTTTCTTT.

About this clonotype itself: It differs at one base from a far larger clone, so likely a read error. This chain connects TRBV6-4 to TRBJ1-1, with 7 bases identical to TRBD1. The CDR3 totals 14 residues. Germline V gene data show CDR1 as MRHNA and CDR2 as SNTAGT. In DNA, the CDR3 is TGTGCCAGCAGTCCCGGGACAGATAACACTGAAGCTTCCTTT. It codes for CASSPGTDNTEASF.

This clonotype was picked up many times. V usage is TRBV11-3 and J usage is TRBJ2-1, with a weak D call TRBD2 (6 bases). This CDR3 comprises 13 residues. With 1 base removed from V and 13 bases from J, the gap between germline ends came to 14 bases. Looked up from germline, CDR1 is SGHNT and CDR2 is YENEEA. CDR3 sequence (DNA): TGTGCCAGCAGCTTAGGCCGGGGGAGGCCACAGTTCTTC. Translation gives CASSLGRGRPQFF.